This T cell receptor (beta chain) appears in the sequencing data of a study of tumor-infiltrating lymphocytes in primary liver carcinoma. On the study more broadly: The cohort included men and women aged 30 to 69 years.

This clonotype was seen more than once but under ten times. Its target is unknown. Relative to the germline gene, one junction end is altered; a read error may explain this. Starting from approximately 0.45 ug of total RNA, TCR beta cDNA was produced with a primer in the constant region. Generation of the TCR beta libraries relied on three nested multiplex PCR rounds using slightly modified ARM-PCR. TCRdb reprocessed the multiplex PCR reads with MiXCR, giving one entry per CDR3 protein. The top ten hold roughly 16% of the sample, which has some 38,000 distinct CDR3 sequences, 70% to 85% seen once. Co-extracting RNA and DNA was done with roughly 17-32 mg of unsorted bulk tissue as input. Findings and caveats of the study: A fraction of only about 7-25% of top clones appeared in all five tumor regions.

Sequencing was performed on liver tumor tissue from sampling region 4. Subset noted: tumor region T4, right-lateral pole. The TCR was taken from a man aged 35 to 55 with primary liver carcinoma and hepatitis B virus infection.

CDR3 in DNA: TGTGCCAACAGCTCAGTCCTTAACACCGGGGAGCTGTTTTTT. Its translation is CANSSVLNTGELFF. The gene calls are TRBV5-8 and TRBJ2-2, with D unclear. This CDR3 has 14 residues. Looked up from germline, CDR1 is SGHTS and CDR2 is YDEGEE.